This T cell receptor beta chain stems from a study of OX40 agonist ivuxolimab in advanced cancers. Here immunoSEQ multiplex PCR was the method, and the copy in TCRdb shows in-frame clones only, minus some. The sample has 45,000 to 55,000 clones, around 81% seen once. This CDR3 comprises 13 residues. V was pared by 8 bases and J by 7 bases, with 5 bases of the junction left unmatched. The germline CDR1 and CDR2 sequences are MNHEY and SMNVEV (reference sequence). V gene TRBV27 combines with J gene TRBJ2-1; 10 bases align to TRBD2. Here the sequenced sample was CD4+ or CD8+ T cells sorted from blood, taken in a trial of the OX40 agonist ivuxolimab. The source of this sequence is an adult with an advanced solid tumor such as melanoma, head and neck, liver or kidney cancer. CDR3 in DNA: TGTGCCAGCCGGGGACTAGCGCAGAATGAGCAGTTCTTC. This sequence encodes CASRGLAQNEQFF.